The T cell receptor beta chain under discussion was sequenced for a study of blood T cell repertoires in COVID-19. Looking at the study overall: Sample material is recorded as cDNA or gDNA derived from T cells, B-cell-depleted T cells, or PBMCs.

Clones were read by immunoSEQ multiplex PCR, and TCRdb kept only the in-frame ones, dropping some. The repertoire includes about 300,000 clones, around nine tenths of them detected once, and 2.9% sits in the top ten. V was pared by 6 bases and J by 8 bases, with 7 bases of the junction left unmatched. The CDR3 loop spans 15 amino acids. Germline V gene data show CDR1 as MDHEN and CDR2 as SYDVKM. Sequenced input: PBMCs or T cells enriched from blood (not recorded which). The rearrangement uses TRBV28 and TRBJ1-6; 10 positions match TRBD1. This clonotype was sampled from a woman between 50 and 59 years old who had been exposed to COVID-19. In DNA form, the CDR3 reads TGTGCCAGCAGCACCGGACAGGGGGTTTATTCACCCCTCCACTTT. Translation: CASSTGQGVYSPLHF.